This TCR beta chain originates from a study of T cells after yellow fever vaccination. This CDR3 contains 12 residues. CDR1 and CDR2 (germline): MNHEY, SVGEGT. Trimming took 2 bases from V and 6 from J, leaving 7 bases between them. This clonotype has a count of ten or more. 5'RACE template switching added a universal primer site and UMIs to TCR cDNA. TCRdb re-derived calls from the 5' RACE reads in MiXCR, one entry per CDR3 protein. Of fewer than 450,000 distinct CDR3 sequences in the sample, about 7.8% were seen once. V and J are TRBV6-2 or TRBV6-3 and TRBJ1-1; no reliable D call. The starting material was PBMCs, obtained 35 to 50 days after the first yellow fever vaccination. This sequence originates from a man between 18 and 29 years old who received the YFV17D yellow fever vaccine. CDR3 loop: CASSYLGPEAFF. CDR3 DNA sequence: TGTGCCAGCAGTTACCTGGGTCCTGAAGCTTTCTTT.